These 15 T cell receptor beta chains came from one sample sequenced in a study of T-cell reconstitution after alpha-beta-depleted transplantation in children. Preparation of the TCRbeta library used unique molecular identifiers. TCRdb called the PCR reads again in MiXCR, with one record for every CDR3 protein. The sample has around 110,000 distinct CDR3 sequences; under 13% are singletons. This sample comprised PBMCs, obtained before TCRalphabeta/CD19-depleted stem cell transplant. The receptors stem from a boy younger than 10 with acute lymphoblastic leukemia, due to receive a stem cell transplant.

This clonotype was picked up many times. The junction does not match germline at one end; this may be a read error. This chain uses TRBV7-7 with TRBJ2-5; 9 bases match TRBD1. The V gene's germline CDR1 is SSHAT and CDR2 FNYEAQ (reference sequence). The CDR3 spans 14 residues. CDR3 residues: CASSETGGQETQYF. The DNA of the CDR3 is TGTGCTAGCAGCGAGACAGGGGGCCAAGAGACCCAGTACTTC.

This clonotype has a handful of counts. The chain combines TRBV5-5 with TRBJ2-1; either TRBD1 or TRBD2 may supply D (6 bases each). Trimming took off 0 bases at V and 6 bases at J, with 10 bases between the two ends. This CDR3 is built from 14 residues. Germline V gene data show CDR1 as SGHKS and CDR2 as YYEKEE (reference sequence). For the CDR3, the DNA is TGTGCCAGCAGCTTGGTTGGGGGGCCCAATGAGCAGTTCTTC. Its protein product is CASSLVGGPNEQFF.

This clonotype was detected many times. CDR3 nucleotides: TGCAGTGCTAGCGGAGGCGCAGATACGCAGTATTTT. Translated, it gives CSASGGADTQYF. The genes are TRBV20-1 and TRBJ2-3, with a tentative D call TRBD2 (5 bases). This CDR3 is 12 amino acids long. The V gene's germline CDR1 is DFQATT and CDR2 SNEGSKA (reference sequence). The ends were cut back, 3 bases at V and 4 bases at J, with 8 bases in the middle.

V and J are TRBV15 and TRBJ1-5; maybe TRBD1 (6 bases). The V end lost 3 bases, the J end lost 5 bases, and 20 bases lay between the germline ends. The V gene's germline CDR1 is LNHNV and CDR2 YYDKDF (reference sequence). CDR3 length equals 17 residues. As DNA, the CDR3 is TGTGCCACCAGCAGGGGAATCAGGGGAGGGGTCGATCAGCCCCAGCATTTT. Protein product: CATSRGIRGGVDQPQHF.

This clonotype was seen many times. V is TRBV7-2 and J is TRBJ2-1; 13 bases align to TRBD2. The CDR3 spans 18 residues. Germline lookup yields CDR1 SGHTA and CDR2 FQGNSA. Trimming removed 5 bases from V and 6 bases from J; junction bases left unmatched: 13. The CDR3 loop is CASSPGLAGPSLSNEQFF. DNA of the CDR3: TGTGCCAGCAGCCCGGGACTAGCGGGACCATCACTGAGCAATGAGCAGTTCTTC.

This clonotype was seen only a few times. The chain joins TRBV19 to TRBJ2-7, with TRBD1 as a possible D gene (5 bases). CDR1 and CDR2 (germline): LNHDA, SQIVND (reference sequence). The CDR3 has 13 amino acids. Trimming cost V 6 bases and J 3 bases, with 12 bases left between them. CDR3: CASRDQGGYEQYF. The CDR3 region has the DNA TGTGCCAGTAGGGACCAGGGTGGCTACGAGCAGTACTTC.

This clonotype was recorded a few times. This sequence joins TRBV5-1 and TRBJ2-5; tentative D call: TRBD2 (6 bases). Trimming removed 4 bases from V and 3 bases from J, with 13 bases in between. CDR1 and CDR2 (germline): SGHRS, YFSETQ. The CDR3 is made up of 14 amino acids. The CDR3 DNA reads as TGCGCCAGCAGCCTTTGGACTACTAAAGAGACCCAGTACTTC. This sequence encodes CASSLWTTKETQYF.

This clonotype showed up many times. This rearrangement joins TRBV7-9 to TRBJ2-7, with 15 bases that match TRBD2. CDR1 and CDR2 (germline): SEHNR, FQNEAQ (reference sequence). Trimming removed 5 bases from V and 5 bases from J; junction bases left unmatched: 7. The length of the CDR3 is 16 residues. The CDR3 coding sequence is TGTGCCAGCAGCCCCCGGACTAGCGGGAGGGGCCACGAGCAGTACTTC. It codes for CASSPRTSGRGHEQYF.

This chain connects TRBV10-2 to TRBJ2-3, with no clear D. The CDR3 loop spans 12 amino acids. V gave up 8 bases and J gave up 6 bases, with 12 bases separating them. Per germline, CDR1 WSHSY and CDR2 SAAADI. The CDR3 DNA is TGCGCCAGCTTGGCGCCGACCGATACGCAGTATTTT. Its protein product is CASLAPTDTQYF.

Written as DNA, the CDR3 is TGCGCCAGCAGTCAAACAGGACAGGGGGCTCGTAATTCACCCCTCCACTTT. This encodes CASSQTGQGARNSPLHF. The chain is built from TRBV4-1 and TRBJ1-6; 11 bases match TRBD1. V lost 6 bases, J lost 6 bases, and 10 bases stayed unmatched. The CDR3 has 17 residues. CDR1 is MGHRA and CDR2 is YSYEKL in the germline V gene.

This sequence joins TRBV28 and TRBJ2-5; D remains ambiguous. Trimming took off 6 bases at V and 0 bases at J, with 14 bases between the two ends. Germline CDR1 and CDR2: MDHEN and SYDVKM. The CDR3 runs to 15 residues. For the CDR3, the DNA is TGTGCCAGCAGCCACATTTCAGAGTACCAAGAGACCCAGTACTTC. It codes for CASSHISEYQETQYF. Looking up the rest from reference TRBV28 and TRBJ2-5 gives the full variable domain: DVKVTQSSRYLVKRTGEKVFLECVQDMDHENMFWYRQDPGLGLRLIYFSYDVKMKEKGDIPEGYSVSREKKERFSLILESASTNQTSMYLCASSHISEYQETQYFGPGTRLLVL.

This clonotype occurred many times. The V gene is TRBV5-1, the J gene TRBJ2-6; 7 bases fit TRBD1. V shed 1 base, J shed 1 base, and the junction held 5 bases outside the gene matches. The CDR3 extends over 17 amino acids. The V gene's germline CDR1 is SGHRS and CDR2 YFSETQ. The CDR3 region is CASSLLRQGSGANVLTF. The CDR3, as DNA: TGCGCCAGCAGCTTGCTTAGACAGGGATCTGGGGCCAACGTCCTGACTTTC.

The rearrangement joins TRBV20-1 to TRBJ2-4; maybe TRBD2 (5 bases). The CDR3 covers 16 residues. CDR1 is DFQATT, CDR2 SNEGSKA, per germline (reference sequence). V dropped 0 bases and J dropped 0 bases, with 12 bases sitting between them. CDR3 residues: CSARDPTGIAKNIQYF. CDR3 nucleotide sequence: TGCAGTGCTAGAGACCCAACCGGGATAGCCAAAAACATTCAGTACTTC.

This clonotype was seen more than once but under ten times. CDR3 sequence: CASSYSPTEAFF. The DNA of the CDR3 is TGTGCCAGCAGTTACTCCCCGACTGAAGCTTTCTTT. This chain joins TRBV6-6 and TRBJ1-1; D not certain. This CDR3 has 12 residues. Germline V lookup: CDR1 MNHNY, CDR2 SVGAGI (reference sequence). V lost 0 bases to trimming and J lost 5 bases, with 4 bases between them.

This clonotype has a count of ten or more. This chain connects TRBV20-1 to TRBJ2-2; D unclear. V lost 0 bases and J lost 4, with 12 bases in between. The germline V gene has CDR1 DFQATT and CDR2 SNEGSKA (reference sequence). This CDR3 has 15 residues. CDR3 DNA: TGCAGTGCTAGAGACTCTAGGATGATCACCGGGGAGCTGTTTTTT. This translates into CSARDSRMITGELFF.